The clone carrying this T cell receptor (beta chain) was seen once. Germline V gene data show CDR1 as LGHDT and CDR2 as YNNKEL (reference sequence). The CDR3 runs 21 residues. The V segment lost 1 base and the J segment 4 bases; nucleotides outside the gene matches: 24. How the authors handled the data: Nucleated cell number was recorded as an estimate derived from reference gene primer amplification. Profiling relied on immunoSEQ multiplex PCR, and the TCRdb table lists in-frame clones only, not all of them. Clonal size and the V and J genes are those of that table, whereas D and trimming came from the DNA. Of tens of thousands of clones in the sample, approximately 84% are singletons; the top ten hold roughly 15%. This entry belongs to a study of blood T cell repertoires in COVID-19. The overall study: Samples taken during acute and convalescent COVID-19 were collected in the United States, Italy and Spain. Sources were T cells, B-cell-depleted T cells, or PBMCs; the material itself was cDNA or gDNA.

The chain employs TRBV3-1 (or the pseudogene TRBV3-2) and TRBJ1-2; 7 nucleotides match TRBD1. This clonotype originated in a human donor with active COVID-19. The donor label of this sample is uncertain. The source material was peripheral blood. The DNA of the CDR3 is TGTGCCAGCAGCCAAGTTGTTCTGGGGCAGGCAAGGGACAGACAATTCTATGGCTACACCTTC. It encodes CASSQVVLGQARDRQFYGYTF.